This T cell receptor beta chain was identified during a study of T-cell memory formation after mild COVID-19. Whole-study findings and limits: CD4+ contracting clones were found mainly in CM and EM, and CD8+ ones in EMRA.

Remarks on this clonotype: Its antigen is unknown.

The CDR3 covers 16 residues. CDR1 and CDR2 (germline): SGHRS, YFSETQ. With 1 base removed from V and 5 bases from J, the gap between germline ends came to 16 bases. Each CDR3 protein is one row after TCRdb ran MiXCR on the 5' RACE reads. The sample has almost 350,000 distinct CDR3 sequences, 20% to 25% seen once. The chain employs TRBV5-1 and TRBJ2-1; a weak D match, TRBD1 (5 bases). Sequenced sample: PBMCs or a T cell subset sorted from them (not recorded which). This sequence was found in a man aged 18 to 35 who had mild COVID-19 (a few samples of this study predate the infection). Cell type and time point are not known. The CDR3 nucleotides read TGCGCCAGCAGCTTGCCAAAGGGGCGATCCGACAATGAGCAGTTCTTC. Its protein is CASSLPKGRSDNEQFF.